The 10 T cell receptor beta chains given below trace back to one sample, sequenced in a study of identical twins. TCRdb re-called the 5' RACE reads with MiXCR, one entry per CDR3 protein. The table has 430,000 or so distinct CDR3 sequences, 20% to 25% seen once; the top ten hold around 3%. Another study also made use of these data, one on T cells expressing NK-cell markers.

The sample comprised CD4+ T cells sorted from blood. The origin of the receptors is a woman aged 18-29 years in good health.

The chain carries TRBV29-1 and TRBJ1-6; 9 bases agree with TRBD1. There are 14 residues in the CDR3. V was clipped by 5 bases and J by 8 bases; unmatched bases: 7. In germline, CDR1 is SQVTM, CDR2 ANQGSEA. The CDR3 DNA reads TGCAGCGTTCGGACAGGGGATCACGATTCACCCCTCCACTTT. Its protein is CSVRTGDHDSPLHF.

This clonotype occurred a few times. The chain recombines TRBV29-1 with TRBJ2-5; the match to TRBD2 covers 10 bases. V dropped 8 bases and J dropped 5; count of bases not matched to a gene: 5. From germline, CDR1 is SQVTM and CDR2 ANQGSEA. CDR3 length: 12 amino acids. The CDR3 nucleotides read TGCAGCCAGAGCGGGGGGGACGAGACCCAGTACTTC. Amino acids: CSQSGGDETQYF.

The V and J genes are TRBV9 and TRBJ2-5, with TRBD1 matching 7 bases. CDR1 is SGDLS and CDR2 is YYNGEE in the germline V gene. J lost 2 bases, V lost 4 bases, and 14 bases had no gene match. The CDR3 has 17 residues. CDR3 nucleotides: TGTGCCAGCAGCCCCCCTGACCGGGACAGAGATCAAGAGACCCAGTACTTC. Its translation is CASSPPDRDRDQETQYF.

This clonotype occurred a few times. CDR3 in DNA: TGTGCCAGCAGTTTATTGGGCGAGGAGCAGTACTTC. This translates into CASSLLGEEQYF. V gene TRBV27 combines with J gene TRBJ2-7; unclear D gene. The V end lost 1 base, the J end lost 7 bases, and 8 bases lay between the germline ends. Germline V gene sequence: CDR1 MNHEY, CDR2 SMNVEV (reference sequence). The CDR3 covers 12 residues.

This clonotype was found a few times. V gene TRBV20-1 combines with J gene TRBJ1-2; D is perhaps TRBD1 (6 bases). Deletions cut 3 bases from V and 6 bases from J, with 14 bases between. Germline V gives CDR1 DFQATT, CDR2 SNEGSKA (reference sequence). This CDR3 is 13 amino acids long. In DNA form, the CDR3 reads TGCAGTGCTAGTCGGGGGCGGGTGGATGGCTACACCTTC. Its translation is CSASRGRVDGYTF.

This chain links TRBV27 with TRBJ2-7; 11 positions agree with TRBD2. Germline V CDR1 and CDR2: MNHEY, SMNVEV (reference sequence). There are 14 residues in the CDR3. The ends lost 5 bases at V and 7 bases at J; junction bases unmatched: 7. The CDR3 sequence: CASSPQTSGEEQYF. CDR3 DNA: TGTGCCAGCAGTCCTCAGACTAGCGGGGAGGAGCAGTACTTC.

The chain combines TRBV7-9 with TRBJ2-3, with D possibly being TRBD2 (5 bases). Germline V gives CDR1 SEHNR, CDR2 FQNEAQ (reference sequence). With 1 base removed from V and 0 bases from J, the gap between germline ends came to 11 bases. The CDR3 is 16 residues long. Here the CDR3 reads CASSLGEMTSTDTQYF. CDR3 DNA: TGTGCCAGCAGCTTAGGGGAGATGACTAGCACAGATACGCAGTATTTT.

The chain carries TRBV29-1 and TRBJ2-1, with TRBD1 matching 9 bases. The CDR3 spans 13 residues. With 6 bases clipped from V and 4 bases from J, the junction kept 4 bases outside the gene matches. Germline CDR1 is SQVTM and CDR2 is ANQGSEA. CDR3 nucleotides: TGCAGCGTGGACAGGGGATCATACAATGAGCAGTTCTTC. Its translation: CSVDRGSYNEQFF.

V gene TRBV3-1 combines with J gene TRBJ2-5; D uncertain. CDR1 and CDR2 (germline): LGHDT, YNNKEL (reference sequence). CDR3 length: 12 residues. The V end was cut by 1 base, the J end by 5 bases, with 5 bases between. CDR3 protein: CASSQVLETQYF. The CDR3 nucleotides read TGTGCCAGCAGCCAAGTCCTGGAGACCCAGTACTTC.

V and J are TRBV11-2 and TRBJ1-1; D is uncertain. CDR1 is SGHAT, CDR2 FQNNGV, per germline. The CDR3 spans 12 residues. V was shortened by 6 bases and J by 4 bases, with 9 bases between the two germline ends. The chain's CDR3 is CASSHEGTEAFF. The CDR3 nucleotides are TGTGCCAGCAGTCACGAGGGCACTGAAGCTTTCTTT.